This TCR beta chain was sequenced in a study of T cell responses to AZD1222 COVID-19 vaccine (dated by TCRdb to about 2021). Concerning the study at large: TCR sequencing was performed for 233 trial participants, of whom about 200 were given two doses of AZD1222 and around 25 were given two doses of MenACWY control vaccine. Enrollment into the trials was organized by age into subgroups of 18-55, 56-69 and 70-plus years, and those subgroups contained roughly 140, 27 and 60 TCR-sequenced participants, respectively. General study outcomes and caveats: The vaccine-associated CD4 TCRs covered the entire spike protein, and the dominant responses fell in regions 160-218 and 743-854. Because no samples from the day 14 peak response were available, repertoires could be characterized only after the peak T cell response. In the small 56-69-year group, the increase in depth fell short of significance, most likely because of low power. Reportedly, almost half of the unique spike-specific TCRs recognized epitopes lying outside the regions that are mutated in the B.1.351 and B.1.1.7 variants. Conclusions about previously exposed vaccinees are limited because only six or seven AZD1222 recipients were SARS-CoV-2 seropositive at baseline. Most participants were white British and females outnumbered males, and the authors suggested that clonal diversity may have been underestimated. A significant rise in spike-specific TCR breadth and depth was observed after two AZD1222 doses relative to day 0 and relative to MenACWY recipients.

Read against the paper, the sample's time point label means: baseline before first vaccination. The treatment or condition label of this sample denotes: meningococcal conjugate vaccine given as trial control. The vaccinee samples were drawn from two UK trials, COV001 and COV002, one of which was a single-blind randomized controlled phase 2/3 trial testing AZD1222 (ChAdOx1 nCoV-19) in healthy adults. For TCRbeta chain sequencing, PBMC samples were collected from trial participants at day 0 and at day 28 after the second dose. The CDR3 runs 14 amino acids, cysteine and phenylalanine included. Here the CDR3 DNA is all that survives: 42 bases in frame from base 1. V and J lose 2 bases and 2 bases, and a span of 9 bases separates them. From the germline V gene, CDR1 is MNHEY and CDR2 is SVGEGT. The CDR3 regions of human TCRbeta chains were analyzed by immunosequencing. On the authors' methods: Repertoire TCRs were matched against a reference library of SARS-CoV-2-specific TCRs generated with the MIRA antigen-specificity platform. Breadth meant the fraction of unique TCRs that were SARS-CoV-2-associated, whereas depth meant the fraction of total T cells that were SARS-CoV-2-associated. Using the MIRA data, each spike-specific TCR was mapped to the spike region that the TCR reacts to and placed in a CD4 or CD8 class. Log10-transformed breadth and depth values were compared by one-way ANOVA with Sidak's multiple comparisons tests. The immuneACCESS repertoire file appears here via TCRdb, limited to in-frame rearrangements. These files lack a portion of the clones; in checked studies, under half of the deficit traces to unresolved V genes, and the cause of the others is not known. The DNA gave D and trimming, while V, J and clone size come from that table. For this sample the table gives under 200,000 clones, of which over 70% were detected only once. The ten largest make up about 3% of the sample.

About this clone itself: Its binding antigen is unknown. Per-nucleotide qualities are absent, and no much larger clonotype sits a single base away.

The sequence joins TRBV6-2 or TRBV6-3 to TRBJ1-2; a confident D gene designation cannot be given. The receptor's source is an adult in good health. The sample here was peripheral blood, taken on day 0 of MenACWY control vaccination. The CDR3 sequence is CASSYGVSNYGYTF. The DNA sequence reads TGTGCCAGCAGTTACGGGGTGTCGAACTATGGCTACACCTTC.